This entry lists 23 T cell receptor beta chains sequenced from one sample in a study of beta chain features in type 1 diabetes. What was sequenced were expressed TCRB transcripts, since all of the isolated RNA had been reverse transcribed. Measured with immunoSEQ multiplex PCR; TCRdb has only the in-frame clones, and not every one. Of about 300,000 clones in the sample, around 7.3% were seen once. The material sequenced was central memory CD4+ T cells from blood. The origin of the receptors is a woman under 30 in good health.

V usage is TRBV5-1 and J usage is TRBJ2-2, with D perhaps assigned TRBD1 or TRBD2 (6 bases each). In germline, CDR1 is SGHRS, CDR2 YFSETQ. V was pared by 5 bases and J by 5 bases, with 16 bases between. The CDR3 is 15 residues long. CDR3 nucleotide sequence: TGCGCCAGCAGAACCGGGGGCGCCGTGACCGGGGAGCTGTTTTTT. Its protein is CASRTGGAVTGELFF.

This clone was counted only a few times. The chain is built from TRBV6-5 and TRBJ2-2; TRBD1 agrees at 9 bases. This CDR3 spans 15 amino acids. Losses at the gene ends were 1 base for V and 6 bases for J; bases not matched to a gene: 3. Germline V gene data show CDR1 as MNHEY and CDR2 as SVGAGI. CDR3 DNA: TGTGCCAGCAGTTACTTCGGACAGGGGTCCGGGGAGCTGTTTTTT. It translates to CASSYFGQGSGELFF.

At least ten counts were recorded for this clone. The same CDR3 arises from other DNA sequences in this sample as well. This chain connects TRBV5-1 to TRBJ1-2, with 7 bases aligning to TRBD1. Germline values: CDR1 SGHRS, CDR2 YFSETQ. V shed 0 bases, J shed 5 bases, and the junction held 4 bases outside the gene matches. The CDR3 length is 14 residues. The CDR3 region has the DNA TGCGCCAGCAGCTTGGAAGGACAGGCTTATGGCTACACCTTC. It specifies CASSLEGQAYGYTF.

This chain uses TRBV4-1 with TRBJ1-2; D ambiguous. This CDR3 region has 14 residues. Per the germline V gene, CDR1 is MGHRA and CDR2 is YSYEKL. The V gene lost 0 bases and the J gene lost 10 bases, with 15 bases spanning the gap. The CDR3 sequence: CASSQDNYLVPYTF. The CDR3 bases are TGCGCCAGCAGCCAAGATAACTACCTCGTACCCTACACCTTC.

This clone was counted only a few times. The genes are TRBV5-4 and TRBJ2-3, with D unclear. Germline CDR1 is SGHNT and CDR2 is YYREEE (reference sequence). The V gene lost 5 bases and the J gene lost 0 bases, with 16 bases spanning the gap. The CDR3 runs 16 residues. The CDR3 spells CASSDRRVSSTDTQYF. The CDR3 region has the DNA TGTGCCAGCAGTGATCGACGTGTTTCTAGCACAGATACGCAGTATTTT.

The chain couples TRBV7-2 to TRBJ2-7, with TRBD2 identical over 11 bases. The CDR3 length is 16 residues. With 0 bases clipped from V and 6 bases from J, the junction kept 7 bases outside the gene matches. The V gene's germline CDR1 is SGHTA and CDR2 FQGNSA. The CDR3: CASSLAASGRLAEQYF. The CDR3 coding sequence is TGTGCCAGCAGCTTAGCGGCTAGCGGGAGGTTAGCCGAGCAGTACTTC.

In this sample, this clone turned up a few times. The rearrangement links TRBV7-2 to TRBJ1-1; D is uncertain. CDR1 and CDR2 from the germline V gene are SGHTA and FQGNSA. Trimming shortened V by 5 bases and J by 1 base, and 11 bases separated the two germline ends. The CDR3 length is 14 residues. Written as DNA, the CDR3 is TGTGCCAGCAGCCTTCTGGTCTCGAACACTGAAGCTTTCTTT. This sequence encodes CASSLLVSNTEAFF.

A few counts support this clone. The chain joins TRBV6-1 to TRBJ1-5; D gene ambiguous. CDR1 MNHNS and CDR2 SASEGT come from the germline V gene. V was shortened by 5 bases and J by 11 bases, with 13 bases between the two germline ends. The CDR3 contains 12 residues. The CDR3: CASSRSRGAQHF. DNA of the CDR3: TGTGCCAGCAGTCGCAGTCGGGGAGCCCAGCATTTT.

This clone was detected only a few times. The chain couples TRBV5-1 to TRBJ2-4; D is unresolved. Germline V lookup: CDR1 SGHRS, CDR2 YFSETQ. CDR3 length: 15 amino acids. Trimming stripped 0 bases from V and 1 base from J, with 8 bases between. Written as DNA, the CDR3 is TGCGCCAGCAGCTTGGATGGGATGGCCAAAAACATTCAGTACTTC. The encoded protein is CASSLDGMAKNIQYF.

There are a few counts of this clone. This chain links TRBV13 with TRBJ2-3; 7 bases align to TRBD1. Germline V gene sequence: CDR1 PRHDT, CDR2 FYEKMQ (reference sequence). The CDR3 is made up of 15 amino acids. With 2 bases clipped from V and 6 bases from J, the junction kept 8 bases outside the gene matches. DNA for the CDR3: TGTGCCAGCAGCTTAAAGAGGGGGCGCTGGGATACGCAGTATTTT. Translating gives CASSLKRGRWDTQYF.

The chain links TRBV7-9 to TRBJ1-2, with 9 bases aligning to TRBD1. The CDR3 runs 17 residues. V lost 1 base to trimming and J lost 8 bases; unmatched junction nucleotides: 14. Germline-derived CDR1 and CDR2 are SEHNR and FQNEAQ (reference sequence). In nucleotides, the CDR3 is TGTGCCAGCAGCTTAGGGTTAGGTCTCGACAGGGGGTACGGCTACACCTTC. As protein: CASSLGLGLDRGYGYTF. Drawing the rest from reference TRBV7-9 and TRBJ1-2, the complete variable domain is DTGVSQNPRHKITKRGQNVTFRCDPISEHNRLYWYRQTLGQGPEFLTYFQNEAQLEKSRLLSDRFSAERPKGSFSTLEIQRTEQGDSAMYLCASSLGLGLDRGYGYTFGSGTRLTVV.

This clone came up a few times. This rearrangement joins TRBV29-1 to TRBJ2-1, with D possibly being TRBD1 or TRBD2 (6 bases each). V lost 4 bases to trimming and J lost 2 bases, with 12 bases between them. The CDR3 covers 14 residues. Germline CDR1 and CDR2: SQVTM and ANQGSEA. CDR3 nucleotide sequence: TGCAGCGTTGTAGGGGGGTTGACCTACAATGAGCAGTTCTTC. It codes for CSVVGGLTYNEQFF.

The chain has TRBV6-6 and TRBJ2-3; TRBD1 agrees at 7 bases. With V trimmed by 2 bases and J by 0 bases, 2 bases remained unmatched. There are 15 residues in the CDR3. Germline V CDR1 and CDR2: MNHNY, SVGAGI (reference sequence). Written as DNA, the CDR3 is TGTGCCAGCAGTTACGGGACAGCCAGCACAGATACGCAGTATTTT. Translated, it gives CASSYGTASTDTQYF.

This clone came up a few times. J is TRBJ2-2 and V is TRBV5-1, with D unresolved. CDR1 and CDR2 (germline): SGHRS, YFSETQ. V was shortened by 0 bases and J by 2 bases, with 8 bases between the two germline ends. The CDR3 consists of 15 residues. This chain's CDR3 is CASSLGVVNTGELFF. The CDR3 nucleotides read TGCGCCAGCAGCTTGGGTGTAGTAAACACCGGGGAGCTGTTTTTT.

The J gene is TRBJ1-1, the V gene TRBV4-3; no clear D gene. Germline CDR1 is LGHNA and CDR2 is YSLEER. Trimming took 0 bases from V and 0 from J, leaving 11 bases between them. This CDR3 has 16 residues. In DNA, the CDR3 is TGCGCCAGCAGCCAAGATGTTGGTCGGATGAACACTGAAGCTTTCTTT. Translating gives CASSQDVGRMNTEAFF.

This clone has just a few counts. The J gene is TRBJ2-3, the V gene TRBV5-4; unclear D gene. This CDR3 has 16 amino acids. Germline lookup yields CDR1 SGHNT and CDR2 YYREEE (reference sequence). Between the trimmed V and J ends, which lost 0 bases and 0 bases, there was a span of 11 bases. The CDR3 protein is CASSLDPSTSTDTQYF. The DNA of the CDR3 is TGTGCCAGCAGCTTGGATCCCTCCACTAGCACAGATACGCAGTATTTT.

The chain uses TRBV6-5 and TRBJ2-7; 14 positions match TRBD2. Germline CDR1 and CDR2: MNHEY and SVGAGI. The ends lost 6 bases at V and 7 bases at J; junction bases unmatched: 5. There are 14 residues in the CDR3. CDR3 loop: CASRSGLAGVEQYF. The CDR3 DNA is TGTGCCAGCAGGTCGGGACTAGCGGGAGTGGAGCAGTACTTC.

The table lists this clone with a few counts. The rearrangement links TRBV4-3 to TRBJ2-3, with a possible D match to TRBD2 (5 bases). The germline V gene has CDR1 LGHNA and CDR2 YSLEER. V dropped 0 bases and J dropped 8 bases, with 12 bases sitting between them. The CDR3 has 14 residues. CDR3 nucleotides: TGCGCCAGCAGCCAAGACACTAGGGCAGGTACGCAGTATTTT. It yields the protein CASSQDTRAGTQYF.

V is TRBV7-2 and J is TRBJ2-3, with no clear D. With 5 bases removed from V and 2 bases from J, the gap between germline ends came to 20 bases. Germline assignment: CDR1 SGHTA and CDR2 FQGNSA. The CDR3 is made up of 17 amino acids. The CDR3 sequence is CASSHPATPGPTDTQYF. The DNA of the CDR3 is TGTGCCAGCAGCCATCCCGCGACTCCCGGGCCCACAGATACGCAGTATTTT.

The rearrangement uses TRBV29-1 and TRBJ1-2; TRBD1 aligns across 7 bases. V lost 4 bases, J lost 7 bases, and 6 bases stayed unmatched. Germline loops: CDR1 SQVTM, CDR2 ANQGSEA. This CDR3 comprises 12 residues. This chain's CDR3 is CSVGGQSAGYTF. The CDR3 bases are TGCAGCGTTGGGGGACAGTCTGCTGGCTACACCTTC.

This clone was detected only a few times. The gene calls are TRBV5-1 and TRBJ2-2; perhaps D is TRBD1 or TRBD2 (5 bases each). Germline lookup yields CDR1 SGHRS and CDR2 YFSETQ. The CDR3 totals 16 residues. Between the trimmed V and J ends, which lost 3 bases and 4 bases, there was a span of 16 bases. Here the CDR3 DNA reads TGCGCCAGCAGCTCGGACGCCGGGACGGGCACCGGGGAGCTGTTTTTT. Amino acids: CASSSDAGTGTGELFF.

This sequence joins TRBV7-2 and TRBJ1-2; D might be TRBD1 (5 bases). Germline values: CDR1 SGHTA, CDR2 FQGNSA. V was trimmed by 0 bases and J by 4 bases, leaving 9 bases between them. The CDR3 has 14 amino acids. CDR3 residues: CASSLASGAYGYTF. The CDR3 nucleotides read TGTGCCAGCAGCTTAGCGTCCGGGGCCTATGGCTACACCTTC.

There are a few counts of this clone. This sequence joins TRBV30 and TRBJ1-5, with no clear D. V was pared by 2 bases and J by 7 bases, with 15 bases between. CDR3 size: 14 residues. The germline V gene has CDR1 GTSNPN and CDR2 SVGIG (reference sequence). CDR3: CAWSLDRGSQPQHF. Written as DNA, the CDR3 is TGTGCCTGGAGTCTCGACCGGGGAAGCCAGCCCCAGCATTTT. Based on the CDR3 plus reference TRBV30 and TRBJ1-5, the full variable domain is SQTIHQWPATLVQPVGSPLSLECTVEGTSNPNLYWYRQAAGRGLQLLFYSVGIGQISSEVPQNLSASRPQDRQFILSSKKLLLSDSGFYLCAWSLDRGSQPQHFGDGTRLSIL.